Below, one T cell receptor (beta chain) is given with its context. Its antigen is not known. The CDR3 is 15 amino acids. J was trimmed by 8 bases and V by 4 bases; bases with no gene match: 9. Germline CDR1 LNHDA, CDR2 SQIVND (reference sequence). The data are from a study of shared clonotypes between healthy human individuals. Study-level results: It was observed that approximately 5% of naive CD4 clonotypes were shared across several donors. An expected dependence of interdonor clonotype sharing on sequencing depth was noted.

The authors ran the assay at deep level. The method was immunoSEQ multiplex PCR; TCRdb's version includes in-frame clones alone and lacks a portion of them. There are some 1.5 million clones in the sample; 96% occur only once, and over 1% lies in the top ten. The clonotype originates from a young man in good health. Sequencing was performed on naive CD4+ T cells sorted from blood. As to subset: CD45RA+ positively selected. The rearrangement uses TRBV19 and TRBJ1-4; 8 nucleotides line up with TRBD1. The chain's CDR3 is CASSSSRTGSEKLFF. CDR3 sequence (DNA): TGTGCCAGTAGTAGTTCCCGGACAGGGTCCGAAAAACTGTTTTTT.